The source of this T cell receptor (beta chain) is a study of T cell responses to AZD1222 COVID-19 vaccine. Findings and limits, study-wide: Repertoires were obtained only post-peak T cell response. Baseline serology detected seropositivity in only a handful of AZD1222 recipients. Spike-wide vaccine-associated CD4 TCRs dominated at 160-218 and 743-854.

V was shortened by 0 bases and J by 9 bases, with 21 bases between the two germline ends. CDR1 and CDR2 from the germline V gene are LGHNA and YSLEER. CDR3 length: 17 residues. Worth noting for this clone: Its specificity is unknown.

Here immunoSEQ multiplex PCR was the method, and the copy in TCRdb shows in-frame clones only, minus some. There are 82,000 or so clones in the sample; 85% to 95% occur only once, and about 5% lies in the top ten. The sample here was peripheral blood, taken on day 0 of AZD1222 vaccination. This receptor was obtained from an adult in good health. The chain has TRBV4-3 and TRBJ1-5, with unresolved D. CDR3 amino acids: CASSQDIGGTADLPQHF. The CDR3 bases are TGCGCCAGCAGCCAAGATATCGGAGGAACAGCCGATCTGCCCCAGCATTTT.